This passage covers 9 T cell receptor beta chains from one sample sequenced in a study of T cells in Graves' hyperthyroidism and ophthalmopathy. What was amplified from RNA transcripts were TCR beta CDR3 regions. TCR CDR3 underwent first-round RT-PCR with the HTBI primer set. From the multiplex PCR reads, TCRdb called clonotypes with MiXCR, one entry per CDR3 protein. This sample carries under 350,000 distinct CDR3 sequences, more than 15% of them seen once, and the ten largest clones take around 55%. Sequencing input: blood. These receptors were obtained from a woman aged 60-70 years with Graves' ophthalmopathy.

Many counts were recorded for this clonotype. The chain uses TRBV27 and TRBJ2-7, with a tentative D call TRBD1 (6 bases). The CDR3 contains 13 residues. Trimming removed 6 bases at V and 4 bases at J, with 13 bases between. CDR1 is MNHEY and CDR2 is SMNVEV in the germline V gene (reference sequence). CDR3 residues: CASSLDRGYEQYF. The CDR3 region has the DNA TGTGCCAGCAGCTTGGACAGAGGGTACGAGCAGTACTTC.

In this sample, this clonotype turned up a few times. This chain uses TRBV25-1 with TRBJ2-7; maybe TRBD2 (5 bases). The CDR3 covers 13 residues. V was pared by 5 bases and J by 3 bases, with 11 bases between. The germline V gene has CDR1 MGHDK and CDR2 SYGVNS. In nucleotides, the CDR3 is TGTGCCAGCAGTAGAGGAGCGGACTACGAGCAGTACTTC. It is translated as CASSRGADYEQYF.

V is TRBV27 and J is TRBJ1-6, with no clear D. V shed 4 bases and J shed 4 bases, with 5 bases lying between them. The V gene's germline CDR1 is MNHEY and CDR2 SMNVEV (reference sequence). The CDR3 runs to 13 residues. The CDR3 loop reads CASSYNYNSPLHF. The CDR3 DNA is TGTGCCAGCAGTTACAATTATAATTCACCCCTCCACTTT.

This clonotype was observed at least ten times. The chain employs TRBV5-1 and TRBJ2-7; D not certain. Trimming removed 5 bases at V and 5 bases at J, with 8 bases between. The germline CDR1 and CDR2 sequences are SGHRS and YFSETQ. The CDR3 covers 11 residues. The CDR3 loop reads CASSSADEQYF. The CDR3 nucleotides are TGCGCCAGCAGTTCGGCAGACGAGCAGTACTTC.

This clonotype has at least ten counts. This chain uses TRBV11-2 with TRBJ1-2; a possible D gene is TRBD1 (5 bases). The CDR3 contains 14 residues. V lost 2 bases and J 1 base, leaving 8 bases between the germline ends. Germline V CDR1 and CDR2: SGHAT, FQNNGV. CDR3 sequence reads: CASSLTGINYGYTF. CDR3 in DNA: TGTGCCAGCAGCTTAACAGGCATTAACTATGGCTACACCTTC.

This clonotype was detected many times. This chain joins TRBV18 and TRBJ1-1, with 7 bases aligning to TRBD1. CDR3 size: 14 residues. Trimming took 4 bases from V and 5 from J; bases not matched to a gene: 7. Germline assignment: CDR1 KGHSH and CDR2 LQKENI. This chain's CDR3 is CASSRGQMVTEAFF. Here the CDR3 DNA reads TGTGCCAGCTCACGGGGACAGATGGTTACTGAAGCTTTCTTT.

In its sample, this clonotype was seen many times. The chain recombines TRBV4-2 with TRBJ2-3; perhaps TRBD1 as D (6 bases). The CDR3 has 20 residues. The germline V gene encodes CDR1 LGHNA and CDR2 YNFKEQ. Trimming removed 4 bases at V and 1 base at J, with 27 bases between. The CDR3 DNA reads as TGTGCCAGCAGCCTCGCCCGGGGCAGGGGATACGGGTCCGGCACAGATACGCAGTATTTT. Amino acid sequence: CASSLARGRGYGSGTDTQYF.

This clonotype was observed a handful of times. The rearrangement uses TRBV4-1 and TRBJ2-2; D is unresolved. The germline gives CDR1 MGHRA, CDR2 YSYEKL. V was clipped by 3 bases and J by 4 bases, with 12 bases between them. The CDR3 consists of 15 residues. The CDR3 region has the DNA TGCGCCAGCAGCCAGGACCTAGTTCCCACCGGGGAGCTGTTTTTT. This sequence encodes CASSQDLVPTGELFF.

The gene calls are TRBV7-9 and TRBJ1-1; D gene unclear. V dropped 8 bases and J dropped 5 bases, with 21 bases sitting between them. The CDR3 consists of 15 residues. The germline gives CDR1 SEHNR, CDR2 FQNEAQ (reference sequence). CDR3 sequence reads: CASLSGDQRNTEAFF. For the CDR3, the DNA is TGTGCCAGCTTGAGCGGGGATCAGAGAAATACTGAAGCTTTCTTT.